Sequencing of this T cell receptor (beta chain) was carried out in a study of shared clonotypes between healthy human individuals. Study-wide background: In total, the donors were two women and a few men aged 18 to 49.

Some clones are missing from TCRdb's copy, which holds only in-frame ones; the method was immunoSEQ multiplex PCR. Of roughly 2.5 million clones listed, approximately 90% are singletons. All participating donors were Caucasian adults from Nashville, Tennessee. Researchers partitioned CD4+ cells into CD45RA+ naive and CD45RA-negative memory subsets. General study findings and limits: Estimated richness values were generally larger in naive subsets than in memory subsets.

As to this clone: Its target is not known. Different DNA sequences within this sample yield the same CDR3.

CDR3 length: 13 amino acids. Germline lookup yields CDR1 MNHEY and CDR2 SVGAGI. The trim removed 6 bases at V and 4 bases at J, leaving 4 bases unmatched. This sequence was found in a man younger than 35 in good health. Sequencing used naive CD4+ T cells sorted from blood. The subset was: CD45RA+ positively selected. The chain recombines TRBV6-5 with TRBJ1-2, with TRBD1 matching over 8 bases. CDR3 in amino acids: CASRGQGGYGYTF. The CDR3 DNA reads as TGTGCCAGCAGAGGACAGGGTGGCTATGGCTACACCTTC.